These 5 T cell receptor beta chains came from one sample sequenced in a study of blood T cell repertoires in COVID-19. Repertoires were generated with immunoSEQ multiplex PCR, while TCRdb's copy carries only in-frame clones and drops some. The table includes some 300,000 clones, 70% to 90% detected once. The sequenced sample consisted of PBMCs or T cells enriched from blood (not recorded which). These TCRs come from a woman in her sixties or seventies in a cohort exposed to, infected with or recovered from COVID-19 (not recorded which).

V and J are TRBV27 and TRBJ1-5; D remains ambiguous. Germline V gene sequence: CDR1 MNHEY, CDR2 SMNVEV (reference sequence). The V gene lost 2 bases and the J gene lost 5 bases, with 13 bases spanning the gap. CDR3 length: 15 residues. The CDR3 nucleotides read TGTGCCAGCAGTTTAAGCGGGTACGGGTATCAGCCCCAGCATTTT. Its protein product is CASSLSGYGYQPQHF.

The chain carries TRBV27 and TRBJ2-5; 10 bases line up with TRBD2. Germline assignment: CDR1 MNHEY and CDR2 SMNVEV (reference sequence). This CDR3 region has 16 residues. V lost 3 bases, J lost 6 bases, and 10 bases stayed unmatched. The CDR3 spells CASSFRLAGGRKTQYF. DNA of the CDR3: TGTGCCAGCAGTTTTAGATTAGCGGGAGGAAGAAAGACCCAGTACTTC.

The chain is built from TRBV15 and TRBJ2-7; TRBD1 might be the D (5 bases). Germline V gives CDR1 LNHNV, CDR2 YYDKDF (reference sequence). The V end was cut by 0 bases, the J end by 0 bases, with 9 bases between. This CDR3 region has 15 residues. This CDR3 is CATSRDRAPSYEQYF. In DNA, the CDR3 is TGTGCCACCAGCAGAGACAGGGCCCCCTCCTACGAGCAGTACTTC. Variable domain in full (rest from reference TRBV15 and TRBJ2-7): DAMVIQNPRYQVTQFGKPVTLSCSQTLNHNVMYWYQQKSSQAPKLLFHYYDKDFNNEADTPDNFQSRRPNTSFCFLDIRSPGLGDTAMYLCATSRDRAPSYEQYFGPGTRLTVT.

This chain uses TRBV5-8 with TRBJ1-4, with D unclear. Per germline, CDR1 SGHTS and CDR2 YDEGEE. CDR3 size: 13 residues. The V and J ends lost 5 bases and 5 bases respectively, with 10 bases between them. CDR3 amino acids: CASRRGRNEKLFF. In DNA, the CDR3 is TGTGCCAGCAGACGCGGAAGAAATGAAAAACTGTTTTTT.

The genes are TRBV15 and TRBJ1-1; TRBD1 is a possible D gene (5 bases). The CDR3 consists of 15 residues. Trimming cost V 0 bases and J 1 base, with 9 bases left between them. Germline V CDR1 and CDR2: LNHNV, YYDKDF (reference sequence). CDR3: CATSREGQGNTEAFF. The CDR3 nucleotides are TGTGCCACCAGCAGAGAGGGGCAGGGGAACACTGAAGCTTTCTTT.